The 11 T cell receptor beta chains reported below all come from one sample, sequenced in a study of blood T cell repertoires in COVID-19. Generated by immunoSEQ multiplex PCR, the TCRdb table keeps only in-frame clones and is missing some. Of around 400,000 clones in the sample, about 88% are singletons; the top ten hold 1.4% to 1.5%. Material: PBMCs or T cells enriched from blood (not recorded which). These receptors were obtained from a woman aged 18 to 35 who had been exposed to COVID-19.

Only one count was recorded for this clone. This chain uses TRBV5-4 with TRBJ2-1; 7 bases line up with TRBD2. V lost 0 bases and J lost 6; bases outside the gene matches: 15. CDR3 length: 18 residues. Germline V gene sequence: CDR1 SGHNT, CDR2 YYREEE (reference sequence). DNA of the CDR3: TGTGCCAGCAGCTTGGGGAGGCGAGGTAGCGGGTTAGGCAATGAGCAGTTCTTC. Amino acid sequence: CASSLGRRGSGLGNEQFF.

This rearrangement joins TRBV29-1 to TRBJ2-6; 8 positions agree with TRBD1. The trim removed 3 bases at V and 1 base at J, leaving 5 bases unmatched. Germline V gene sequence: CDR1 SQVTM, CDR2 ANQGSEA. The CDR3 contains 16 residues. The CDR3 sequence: CSVEDRDESGANVLTF. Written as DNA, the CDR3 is TGCAGCGTTGAGGACAGGGACGAGTCTGGGGCCAACGTCCTGACTTTC.

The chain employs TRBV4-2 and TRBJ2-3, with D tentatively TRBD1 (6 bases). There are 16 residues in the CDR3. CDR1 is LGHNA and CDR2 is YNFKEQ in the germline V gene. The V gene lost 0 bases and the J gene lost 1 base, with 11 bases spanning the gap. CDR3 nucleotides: TGTGCCAGCAGCCAAGATACAGGGCTCGGCACAGATACGCAGTATTTT. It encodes CASSQDTGLGTDTQYF.

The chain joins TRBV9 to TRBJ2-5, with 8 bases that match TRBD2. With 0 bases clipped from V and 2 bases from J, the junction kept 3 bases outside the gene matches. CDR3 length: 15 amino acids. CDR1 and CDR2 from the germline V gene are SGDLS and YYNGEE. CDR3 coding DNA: TGTGCCAGCAGCGTAGGCGGGGGGATACAAGAGACCCAGTACTTC. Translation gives CASSVGGGIQETQYF. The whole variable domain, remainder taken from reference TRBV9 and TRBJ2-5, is DSGVTQTPKHLITATGQRVTLRCSPRSGDLSVYWYQQSLDQGLQFLIQYYNGEERAKGNILERFSAQQFPDLHSELNLSSLELGDSALYFCASSVGGGIQETQYFGPGTRLLVL.

The CDR3 sequence is CASRDRSYEQYF. The CDR3 DNA reads TGTGCCAGCAGGGACAGATCCTACGAGCAGTACTTC. J is TRBJ2-7 and V is TRBV5-8; D is perhaps TRBD1 (6 bases). This CDR3 has 12 residues. V was trimmed by 5 bases and J by 1 base, leaving 7 bases between them. CDR1 and CDR2 (germline): SGHTS, YDEGEE.

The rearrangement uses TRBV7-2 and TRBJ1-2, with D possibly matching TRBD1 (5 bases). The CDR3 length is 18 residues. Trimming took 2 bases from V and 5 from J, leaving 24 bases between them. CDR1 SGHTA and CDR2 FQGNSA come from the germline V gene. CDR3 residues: CASSLSRLTAAPRYGYTF. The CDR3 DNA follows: TGTGCCAGCAGCTTATCACGTTTGACAGCAGCCCCACGTTATGGCTACACCTTC. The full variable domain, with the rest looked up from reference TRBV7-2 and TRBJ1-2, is GAGVSQSPSNKVTEKGKDVELRCDPISGHTALYWYRQSLGQGLEFLIYFQGNSAPDKSGLPSDRFSAERTGGSVSTLTIQRTQQEDSAVYLCASSLSRLTAAPRYGYTFGSGTRLTVV.

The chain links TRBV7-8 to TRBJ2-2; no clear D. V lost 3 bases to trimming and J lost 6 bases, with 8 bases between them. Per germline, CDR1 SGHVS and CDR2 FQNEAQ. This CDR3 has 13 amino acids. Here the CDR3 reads CASSFSTAGELFF. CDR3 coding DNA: TGTGCCAGCAGCTTTAGTACGGCCGGGGAGCTGTTTTTT. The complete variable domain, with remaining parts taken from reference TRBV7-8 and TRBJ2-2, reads GAGVSQSPRYKVAKRGQDVALRCDPISGHVSLFWYQQALGQGPEFLTYFQNEAQLDKSGLPSDRFFAERPEGSVSTLKIQRTQQEDSAVYLCASSFSTAGELFFGEGSRLTVL.

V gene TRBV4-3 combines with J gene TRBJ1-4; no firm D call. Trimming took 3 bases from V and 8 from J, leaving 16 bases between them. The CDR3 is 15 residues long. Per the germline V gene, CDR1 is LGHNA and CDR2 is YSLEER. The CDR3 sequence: CASSHTRADLEKLFF. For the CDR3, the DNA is TGCGCCAGCAGCCACACTAGGGCTGATTTAGAAAAACTGTTTTTT.

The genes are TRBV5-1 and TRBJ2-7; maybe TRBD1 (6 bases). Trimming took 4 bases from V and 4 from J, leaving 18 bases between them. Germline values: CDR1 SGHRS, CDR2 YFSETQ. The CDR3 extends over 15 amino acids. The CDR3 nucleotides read TGCGCCAGCAGCCTACCTTCAGGGGAAGGTTACGAGCAGTACTTC. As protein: CASSLPSGEGYEQYF.

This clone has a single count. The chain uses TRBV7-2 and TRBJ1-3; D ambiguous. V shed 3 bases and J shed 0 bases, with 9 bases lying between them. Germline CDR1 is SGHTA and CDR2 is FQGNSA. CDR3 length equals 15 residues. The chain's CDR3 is CASSFGRGSGNTIYF. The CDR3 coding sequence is TGTGCCAGCAGCTTCGGACGGGGCTCTGGAAACACCATATATTTT.

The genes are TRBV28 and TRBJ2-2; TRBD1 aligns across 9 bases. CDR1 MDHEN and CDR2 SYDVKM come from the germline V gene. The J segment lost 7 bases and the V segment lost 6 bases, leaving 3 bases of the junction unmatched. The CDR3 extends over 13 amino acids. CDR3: CASSRTGVGELFF. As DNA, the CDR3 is TGTGCCAGCAGCCGGACAGGGGTCGGGGAGCTGTTTTTT.